This TCR beta chain was sequenced for a study of cytomegalovirus exposure and HLA in healthy donors. General study results and limits: Reports showed the classifier diagnosing cytomegalovirus status with high specificity and sensitivity. TCR beta V segments were, for the most part, productive about 87% or about 30% of the time in an earlier analysis.

Concerning this clone itself: The antigen remains undetermined.

V was pared by 0 bases and J by 3 bases, with 16 bases between. The CDR3 is made up of 17 amino acids. Looked up from germline, CDR1 is SGHNT and CDR2 is YYREEE (reference sequence). It was with 60 Vbeta and 13 Jbeta primers that the PCR ran. Profiling relied on immunoSEQ multiplex PCR, and the TCRdb table lists in-frame clones only, not all of them. The sample has about 110,000 clones, roughly 70% seen once. This TCR was sampled from a woman in her twenties or thirties in good health and CMV-seronegative. The material sequenced was PBMCs. The chain has TRBV5-4 and TRBJ2-4; tentative D call: TRBD2 (6 bases). In DNA, the CDR3 is TGTGCCAGCAGCTTGGGCGGGACGCGAGGAGGCAAAAACATTCAGTACTTC. It is translated as CASSLGGTRGGKNIQYF.